The 23 T cell receptor beta chains listed next were all sequenced from one sample in a study of T cell responses to AZD1222 COVID-19 vaccine. Sequencing used immunoSEQ multiplex PCR; TCRdb keeps in-frame clones, though not all of them. This table has tens of thousands of clones, about 88% appearing once. Sequenced here: peripheral blood, sampled 28 days after the second AZD1222 dose. Receptors originate from an adult who received the AZD1222 COVID-19 vaccine.

The chain couples TRBV5-4 to TRBJ1-2; no firm D call. Germline-derived CDR1 and CDR2 are SGHNT and YYREEE (reference sequence). V was trimmed by 0 bases and J by 1 base, leaving 7 bases between them. This CDR3 has 14 amino acids. CDR3 coding DNA: TGTGCCAGCAGCTTGGACAGAAATAACTATGGCTACACCTTC. This gives the protein CASSLDRNNYGYTF.

The chain recombines TRBV3-1 (or the pseudogene TRBV3-2) with TRBJ2-2; 7 nucleotides line up with TRBD1. Germline V gives CDR1 LGHDT, CDR2 YNNKEL (reference sequence). The CDR3 has 16 residues. Trimming took 4 bases from V and 0 from J; bases not matched to a gene: 5. The CDR3 sequence is CASSPRTGANTGELFF. The CDR3 DNA follows: TGTGCCAGCAGCCCACGGACAGGCGCGAACACCGGGGAGCTGTTTTTT.

This clone was counted once. The junction shows a germline mismatch at one end, possibly a read error. The chain links TRBV10-3 to TRBJ1-6; D is uncertain. The CDR3 is 15 residues long. CDR1 ENHRY and CDR2 SYGVKD come from the germline V gene. The CDR3 DNA is TGTGCCACCAGTTTATCGGGAATTGTTAATTCACCCCTCCACTTT. Protein sequence: CATSLSGIVNSPLHF.

V and J are TRBV7-2 and TRBJ2-1; weak D call: TRBD1 (6 bases). The germline V gene has CDR1 SGHTA and CDR2 FQGNSA. V lost 4 bases, J lost 0 bases, and 13 bases lay in between. The length of the CDR3 is 16 residues. For the CDR3, the DNA is TGTGCCAGCAGCTCAGTAGGGGGTAGCTCCTACAATGAGCAGTTCTTC. As protein: CASSSVGGSSYNEQFF.

The gene calls are TRBV7-2 and TRBJ2-3; 10 bases are shared with TRBD2. This CDR3 is 15 amino acids long. Trimming removed 4 bases from V and 3 bases from J; junction bases left unmatched: 4. From germline, CDR1 is SGHTA and CDR2 FQGNSA. CDR3 loop: CASSSRAGGTDTQYF. The CDR3 region has the DNA TGTGCCAGCAGCTCTCGAGCGGGGGGGACAGATACGCAGTATTTT.

The chain is built from TRBV7-2 and TRBJ1-6; tentative D call: TRBD1 (5 bases). V was pared by 5 bases and J by 8 bases, with 19 bases between. The CDR3 runs to 16 residues. Looked up from germline, CDR1 is SGHTA and CDR2 is FQGNSA. The CDR3 loop reads CASSPTGGQGYSPLHF. The CDR3 coding sequence is TGTGCCAGCAGCCCCACGGGTGGGCAGGGATATTCACCCCTCCACTTT.

J is TRBJ2-7 and V is TRBV7-6; perhaps TRBD1 as D (7 bases). This CDR3 comprises 14 residues. CDR1 is SGHVS and CDR2 is FNYEAQ in the germline V gene. V lost 5 bases to trimming and J lost 3 bases, with 14 bases between them. For the CDR3, the DNA is TGTGCCAGCAGCCCGGGGCAGGGGGGCTACGAGCAGTACTTC. Its translation: CASSPGQGGYEQYF.

V gene TRBV7-2 combines with J gene TRBJ2-7, with 11 positions matching TRBD2. J was trimmed by 0 bases and V by 8 bases; bases with no gene match: 6. Germline-derived CDR1 and CDR2 are SGHTA and FQGNSA. The CDR3 contains 15 residues. CDR3 coding DNA: TGTGCCAGCTCGTCGGGACTAGCGGTCTCCTACGAGCAGTACTTC. Translated, it gives CASSSGLAVSYEQYF. Drawing the rest from reference TRBV7-2 and TRBJ2-7, the complete variable domain is GAGVSQSPSNKVTEKGKDVELRCDPISGHTALYWYRQSLGQGLEFLIYFQGNSAPDKSGLPSDRFSAERTGGSVSTLTIQRTQQEDSAVYLCASSSGLAVSYEQYFGPGTRLTVT.

This chain connects TRBV10-1 to TRBJ1-4; D is uncertain. The V end lost 2 bases, the J end lost 0 bases, and 7 bases lay between the germline ends. Germline values: CDR1 WNHNN, CDR2 SYGVQD (reference sequence). The CDR3 is 15 residues long. CDR3 in amino acids: CASSEKIATNEKLFF. The DNA for the CDR3 is TGCGCCAGCAGTGAGAAAATTGCAACTAATGAAAAACTGTTTTTT.

This chain links TRBV7-2 with TRBJ2-2, with no clear D. Trimming left V 4 bases short and J 3 bases short, with 9 bases between. The CDR3 runs to 14 residues. CDR1 SGHTA and CDR2 FQGNSA come from the germline V gene. The DNA of the CDR3 is TGTGCCAGCAGCTCCTCAAGGGACACCGGGGAGCTGTTTTTT. Amino acid sequence: CASSSSRDTGELFF.

This chain uses TRBV4-3 with TRBJ2-3; 7 nucleotides match TRBD2. The CDR3 contains 14 residues. CDR1 is LGHNA and CDR2 is YSLEER in the germline V gene. Losses at the gene ends were 0 bases for V and 9 bases for J; bases not matched to a gene: 6. This CDR3 reads CASSQDREAATQYF. The DNA of the CDR3 is TGCGCCAGCAGCCAAGATCGGGAGGCCGCCACGCAGTATTTT.

The chain uses TRBV6-6 and TRBJ2-1; 8 bases are a match to TRBD1. In germline, CDR1 is MNHNY, CDR2 SVGAGI (reference sequence). V was clipped by 5 bases and J by 7 bases; unmatched bases: 4. The CDR3 extends over 13 amino acids. The CDR3 loop reads CASSTRQGNEQFF. The CDR3 DNA is TGTGCCAGCAGTACCCGACAGGGGAATGAGCAGTTCTTC.

The rearrangement links TRBV3-1 (or the pseudogene TRBV3-2) to TRBJ1-6, with TRBD1 matching over 8 bases. The CDR3 length is 15 residues. V was pared by 3 bases and J by 8 bases, with 6 bases of the junction left unmatched. CDR1 LGHDT and CDR2 YNNKEL come from the germline V gene (reference sequence). The CDR3 nucleotides are TGTGCCAGCAGCCATCCTCAGGGGGCATATTCACCCCTCCACTTT. As protein: CASSHPQGAYSPLHF.

A single count supports this clone. This chain uses TRBV7-8 with TRBJ2-6, with D tentatively TRBD1 (6 bases). Trimming shortened V by 2 bases and J by 1 base, and 21 bases separated the two germline ends. The germline V gene has CDR1 SGHVS and CDR2 FQNEAQ. The CDR3 spans 20 residues. The DNA of the CDR3 is TGTGCCAGCAGCTTACGGCCGAAACGGGACAAGGTGTCTGGGGCCAACGTCCTGACTTTC. Protein sequence: CASSLRPKRDKVSGANVLTF. The full variable domain, with the rest looked up from reference TRBV7-8 and TRBJ2-6, is GAGVSQSPRYKVAKRGQDVALRCDPISGHVSLFWYQQALGQGPEFLTYFQNEAQLDKSGLPSDRFFAERPEGSVSTLKIQRTQQEDSAVYLCASSLRPKRDKVSGANVLTFGAGSRLTVL.

The chain has TRBV5-6 and TRBJ2-2; D is possibly TRBD2 (5 bases). Germline CDR1 reads SGHDT; CDR2 reads YYEEEE. Trimming removed 6 bases at V and 1 base at J, with 16 bases between. There are 16 residues in the CDR3. The CDR3, as DNA: TGTGCCAGCACCCCGAAGGGAGTACAGAACACCGGGGAGCTGTTTTTT. This sequence encodes CASTPKGVQNTGELFF. Full variable domain (rest looked up from reference TRBV5-6 and TRBJ2-2): DAGVTQSPTHLIKTRGQQVTLRCSPKSGHDTVSWYQQALGQGPQFIFQYYEEEERQRGNFPDRFSGHQFPNYSSELNVNALLLGDSALYLCASTPKGVQNTGELFFGEGSRLTVL.

This clone was seen a few times. V and J are TRBV9 and TRBJ2-2; 9 nucleotides match TRBD1. The CDR3 has 15 amino acids. With V trimmed by 5 bases and J by 2 bases, 4 bases remained unmatched. The germline CDR1 and CDR2 sequences are SGDLS and YYNGEE. CDR3 in amino acids: CASRGDRANTGELFF. CDR3 in DNA: TGTGCCAGCAGGGGGGACAGGGCAAACACCGGGGAGCTGTTTTTT.

This clone was counted a few times. The CDR3 DNA sequence: TGCGCCAGCAGCCAAGATGGGTGGAGGGGCGCAGATACGCAGTATTTT. Protein: CASSQDGWRGADTQYF. This chain connects TRBV4-3 to TRBJ2-3; D is possibly TRBD2 (6 bases). This CDR3 contains 16 residues. V was shortened by 0 bases and J by 4 bases, with 14 bases between the two germline ends. In germline, CDR1 is LGHNA, CDR2 YSLEER.

The V and J genes are TRBV9 and TRBJ1-2, with 7 bases aligning to TRBD1. This CDR3 contains 15 residues. Germline CDR1 and CDR2: SGDLS and YYNGEE. J was trimmed by 4 bases and V by 0 bases; bases with no gene match: 6. CDR3 sequence: CASSVARGGSYGYTF. In nucleotides, the CDR3 is TGTGCCAGCAGCGTAGCCAGGGGGGGAAGCTATGGCTACACCTTC.

This chain uses TRBV6-5 with TRBJ2-1; no definite D call. The CDR3 contains 13 residues. V lost 7 bases, J lost 4 bases, and 11 bases lay in between. CDR1 and CDR2 (germline): MNHEY, SVGAGI. The CDR3 spells CASMRLEYNEQFF. The CDR3 DNA follows: TGTGCCAGCATGAGATTGGAGTACAATGAGCAGTTCTTC.

The J gene is TRBJ2-2, the V gene TRBV6-5; D possibly corresponds to TRBD1 (5 bases). Trimming shortened V by 6 bases and J by 8 bases, and 10 bases separated the two germline ends. The germline gives CDR1 MNHEY, CDR2 SVGAGI. CDR3 size: 12 residues. The CDR3, as DNA: TGTGCCAGCAGCAGTCCAGGGGGGGAGCTGTTTTTT. It yields the protein CASSSPGGELFF.

The rearrangement joins TRBV18 to TRBJ2-5, with TRBD1 matching 10 bases. After removal of 4 bases from V and 1 base from J, the junction contained 6 bases not matched to a gene. CDR1 and CDR2 (germline): KGHSH, LQKENI. The CDR3 covers 16 residues. The CDR3 nucleotides are TGTGCCAGCTCACGAAACGGACAGGGGGTCCAAGAGACCCAGTACTTC. The encoded protein is CASSRNGQGVQETQYF. Complete variable domain (other parts from reference TRBV18 and TRBJ2-5): NAGVMQNPRHLVRRRGQEARLRCSPMKGHSHVYWYRQLPEEGLKFMVYLQKENIIDESGMPKERFSAEFPKEGPSILRIQQVVRGDSAAYFCASSRNGQGVQETQYFGPGTRLLVL.

The chain is built from TRBV18 and TRBJ1-1; D is undetermined. CDR3 length: 13 amino acids. The ends were cut back, 3 bases at V and 0 bases at J, with 5 bases in the middle. Germline values: CDR1 KGHSH, CDR2 LQKENI. The chain's CDR3 is CASSPEMNTEAFF. CDR3 DNA sequence: TGTGCCAGCTCACCTGAGATGAACACTGAAGCTTTCTTT.

CDR3 bases: TGTGCCAGCAGTTTATTGGGGTCTGGAAACACCATATATTTT. Translated: CASSLLGSGNTIYF. The chain combines TRBV27 with TRBJ1-3; D gene unclear. The CDR3 totals 14 residues. Deletions cut 1 base from V and 1 base from J, with 5 bases between. Germline lookup yields CDR1 MNHEY and CDR2 SMNVEV (reference sequence).